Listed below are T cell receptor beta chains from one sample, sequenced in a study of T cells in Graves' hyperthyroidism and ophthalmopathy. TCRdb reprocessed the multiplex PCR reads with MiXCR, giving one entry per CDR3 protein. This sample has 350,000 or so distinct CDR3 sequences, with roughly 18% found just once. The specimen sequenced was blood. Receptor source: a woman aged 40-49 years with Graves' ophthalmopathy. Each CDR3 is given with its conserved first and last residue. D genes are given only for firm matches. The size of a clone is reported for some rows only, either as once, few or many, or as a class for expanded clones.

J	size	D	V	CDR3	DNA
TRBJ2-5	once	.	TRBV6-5	CASSYERGETQYF	TGCGCCAGCAGTTACGAGCGAGGAGAGACCCAGTACTTC
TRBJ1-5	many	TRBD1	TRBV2	CASSPPGQGSLPQHF	TGTGCCAGCAGTCCCCCGGGACAGGGATCCTTGCCCCAGCATTTT
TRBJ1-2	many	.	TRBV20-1	CSARDLVFPNYGYTF	TGCAGTGCTAGAGATCTCGTGTTCCCTAACTATGGCTACACCTTC
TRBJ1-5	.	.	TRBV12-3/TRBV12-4	CASTTSVVRQPQHF	TGTGCCAGCACCACCTCCGTTGTTCGGCAGCCCCAGCATTTT
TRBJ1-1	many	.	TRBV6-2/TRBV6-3	CASSRNLNTEAFF	TGTGCCAGCAGTAGGAACCTGAACACTGAAGCTTTCTTT
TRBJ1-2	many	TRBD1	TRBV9	CASSATGQGTLLANYGYTF	TGTGCCAGCAGCGCCACCGGACAGGGGACTCTTCTAGCTAACTATGGCTACACCTTC
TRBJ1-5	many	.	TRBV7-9	CASSSSQGFSQPQHF	TGTGCCAGCAGCTCCTCTCAGGGGTTTAGTCAGCCCCAGCATTTT
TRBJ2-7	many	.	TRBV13	CASSQAVGVRAGEQYF	TGTGCCAGCAGCCAAGCTGTCGGGGTGAGGGCCGGAGAGCAGTACTTC
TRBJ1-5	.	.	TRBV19	CASSIKGGRQPQHF	TGTGCCAGTAGTATCAAGGGGGGGCGTCAGCCCCAGCATTTT
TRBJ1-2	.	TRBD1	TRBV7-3	CASSKRQGAYGYTF	TGTGCCAGCAGCAAACGACAGGGTGCATATGGCTACACCTTC
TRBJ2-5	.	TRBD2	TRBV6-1	CASQRGSGVIETQYF	TGTGCCAGCCAGCGGGGGTCAGGGGTGATAGAGACCCAGTACTTC
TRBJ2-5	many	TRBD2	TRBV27	CASSPTLLAGEETQYF	TGTGCCAGCAGCCCAACCTTACTAGCGGGAGAAGAGACCCAGTACTTC
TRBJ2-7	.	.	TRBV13	CASSFTGPGSEQSF	TGTGCCAGCAGCTTTACAGGACCGGGCTCCGAGCAGTCCTTC
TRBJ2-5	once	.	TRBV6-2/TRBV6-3	CASSYSGTQETQYF	TGTGCCAGCAGTTACTCGGGAACCCAAGAGACCCAGTACTTC